The 31 T cell receptor beta chains listed next were all sequenced from one sample in a study of CD8+ T cells in alopecia areata. The treatment was: oral pan-JAK inhibitor, 5-10 mg twice daily. After isolation, RNA underwent reverse transcription to generate cDNA as the sequencing template. The table came from immunoSEQ multiplex PCR; TCRdb's copy has only in-frame clones and leaves some out. The sample lists approximately 180,000 clones, around three fifths seen once, with about 1.3% in the top ten. The specimen comprised CD4+ T cells sorted from blood, sampled between weeks 49 and 50, from a patient treated with tofacitinib. The receptors stem from a human donor with alopecia areata.

This chain links TRBV10-3 with TRBJ2-7; the D is unclear. The V gene's germline CDR1 is ENHRY and CDR2 SYGVKD. This CDR3 has 11 amino acids. V was shortened by 4 bases and J by 3 bases, with 4 bases between the two germline ends. The CDR3 DNA follows: TGTGCCATCAGTGGGGGCTACGAGCAGTACTTC. Protein: CAISGGYEQYF.

The CDR3 region has the DNA TGTGCCAGTTCGTGGGGAGAGACTTTTGAAGCTTTCTTT. This codes for CASSWGETFEAFF. V is TRBV6-5 and J is TRBJ1-1; D call uncertain. CDR1 is MNHEY and CDR2 is SVGAGI in the germline V gene. Trimming took 9 bases from V and 7 from J, leaving 18 bases between them. The CDR3 is 13 amino acids.

About this clone: This same CDR3 is encoded by further DNA sequences in the sample. The genes are TRBV25-1 and TRBJ2-1, with 10 bases fitting TRBD2. V shed 4 bases, J shed 6 bases, and the junction held 6 bases outside the gene matches. CDR3 length: 15 residues. Germline V gives CDR1 MGHDK, CDR2 SYGVNS. Written as DNA, the CDR3 is TGTGCCAGCAGTGCGAGCGGGGGGGCGGGCAATGAGCAGTTCTTC. Its protein is CASSASGGAGNEQFF.

V is TRBV29-1 and J is TRBJ2-7, with D possibly matching TRBD2 (5 bases). Trimming stripped 7 bases from V and 3 bases from J, with 10 bases between. Germline values: CDR1 SQVTM, CDR2 ANQGSEA. This CDR3 comprises 11 residues. CDR3 nucleotide sequence: TGCAGCGCCTCGAGGGACTACGAGCAGTACTTC. Its translation is CSASRDYEQYF.

The V call is TRBV30, the J call TRBJ2-7; 7 nucleotides match TRBD2. In germline, CDR1 is GTSNPN, CDR2 SVGIG (reference sequence). The ends lost 3 bases at V and 2 bases at J; junction bases unmatched: 1. The CDR3 sequence is 12 residues long. For the CDR3, the DNA is TGTGCCTGGAGCGCGGGAGCCTACGAGCAGTACTTC. Residues: CAWSAGAYEQYF. The full variable domain, rest sourced from reference TRBV30 and TRBJ2-7, is SQTIHQWPATLVQPVGSPLSLECTVEGTSNPNLYWYRQAAGRGLQLLFYSVGIGQISSEVPQNLSASRPQDRQFILSSKKLLLSDSGFYLCAWSAGAYEQYFGPGTRLTVT.

The CDR3 sequence: CASSHYRGSTDTQYF. The CDR3 DNA reads as TGCGCCAGCAGCCACTATAGAGGCAGCACAGATACGCAGTATTTT. The gene calls are TRBV4-3 and TRBJ2-3, with D unresolved. V lost 3 bases and J lost 0, with 10 bases in between. In germline, CDR1 is LGHNA, CDR2 YSLEER. The CDR3 runs 15 residues.

This clone occurred many times. This chain connects TRBV7-2 to TRBJ2-2; D is uncertain. Trimming removed 6 bases from V and 0 bases from J, with 8 bases in between. CDR3 length: 14 amino acids. CDR1 and CDR2 (germline): SGHTA, FQGNSA. The CDR3 reads CASRTDANTGELFF. The CDR3 bases are TGTGCCAGCAGAACGGACGCGAACACCGGGGAGCTGTTTTTT.

The genes are TRBV5-4 and TRBJ2-1; 11 bases are a match to TRBD2. From germline, CDR1 is SGHNT and CDR2 YYREEE (reference sequence). The trim removed 2 bases at V and 4 bases at J, leaving 5 bases unmatched. The CDR3 is made up of 16 amino acids. CDR3 amino acids: CASSFSGGDKYNEQFF. CDR3 coding DNA: TGTGCCAGCAGCTTTAGCGGGGGGGATAAATACAATGAGCAGTTCTTC.

This clone has a handful of counts. The DNA of the CDR3 is TGTGCCAGTACCCGAGGCGTGACAGGGAAGTCTGAAGCTTTCTTT. Amino acids: CASTRGVTGKSEAFF. The chain couples TRBV19 to TRBJ1-1; 7 positions agree with TRBD1. CDR1 is LNHDA and CDR2 is SQIVND in the germline V gene (reference sequence). The V segment lost 7 bases and the J segment 6 bases; nucleotides outside the gene matches: 14. CDR3 length equals 15 residues.

This clone turned up a few times. The chain couples TRBV6-5 to TRBJ1-2, with TRBD1 identical over 10 bases. V was pared by 7 bases and J by 5 bases, with 10 bases of the junction left unmatched. The CDR3 has 15 residues. Germline values: CDR1 MNHEY, CDR2 SVGAGI. The CDR3 loop is CASIPRTGGGYGYTF. CDR3 nucleotide sequence: TGTGCCAGCATTCCAAGGACAGGGGGAGGTTATGGCTACACCTTC.

The V call is TRBV7-8, the J call TRBJ2-5; 9 bases are shared with TRBD1. Per the germline V gene, CDR1 is SGHVS and CDR2 is FQNEAQ. V gave up 6 bases and J gave up 2 bases; unmatched junction bases: 7. CDR3 length: 15 residues. The CDR3 protein is CASSNRGQKQETQYF. Written as DNA, the CDR3 is TGTGCCAGCAGTAACAGGGGGCAGAAGCAAGAGACCCAGTACTTC.

The gene calls are TRBV6-1 and TRBJ1-2; D remains ambiguous. V lost 1 base and J 2 bases, leaving 8 bases between the germline ends. CDR1 and CDR2 (germline): MNHNS, SASEGT. The CDR3 is made up of 14 amino acids. CDR3 nucleotides: TGTGCCAGCAGTGAAGTCGTCGGGAACTATGGCTACACCTTC. Protein sequence: CASSEVVGNYGYTF.

The chain recombines TRBV25-1 with TRBJ2-7, with 7 bases matching TRBD1. This CDR3 has 16 residues. V lost 7 bases to trimming and J lost 2 bases; unmatched junction nucleotides: 14. Germline lookup yields CDR1 MGHDK and CDR2 SYGVNS. The CDR3 region has the DNA TGTGCCAGCACTCCCGATCCGGGACAGAGCCCCTACGAGCAGTACTTC. Translation: CASTPDPGQSPYEQYF.

The rearrangement joins TRBV4-1 to TRBJ2-3, with 8 bases lining up with TRBD2. Germline assignment: CDR1 MGHRA and CDR2 YSYEKL. V lost 4 bases, J lost 7 bases, and 16 bases stayed unmatched. The CDR3 runs 17 residues. The DNA of the CDR3 is TGCGCCAGCAGCCTTGGGAAGGCGGCGGGGGGCATATATACGCAGTATTTT. This translates into CASSLGKAAGGIYTQYF.

The chain joins TRBV6-5 to TRBJ2-2, with D perhaps being TRBD1 or TRBD2 (5 bases each). Trimming left V 6 bases short and J 0 bases short, with 11 bases between. CDR3 size: 15 residues. Germline CDR1 MNHEY, CDR2 SVGAGI. CDR3 residues: CASRPVGANTGELFF. The CDR3 bases are TGTGCCAGCAGACCAGTGGGGGCGAACACCGGGGAGCTGTTTTTT.

The gene calls are TRBV6-5 and TRBJ1-2, with 7 bases identical to TRBD1. Trimming at V came to 6 bases and at J to 8 bases, leaving 12 bases not matched to a gene. The CDR3 extends over 14 amino acids. Germline V lookup: CDR1 MNHEY, CDR2 SVGAGI. CDR3 coding DNA: TGTGCCAGCAGCCGAAACACAGGGGTTAAAGGCTACACCTTC. Amino acids: CASSRNTGVKGYTF.

This clone was picked up a small number of times. This chain uses TRBV7-9 with TRBJ2-4, with 8 bases aligning to TRBD1. The CDR3 length is 17 residues. The trim removed 0 bases at V and 0 bases at J, leaving 4 bases unmatched. Germline lookup yields CDR1 SEHNR and CDR2 FQNEAQ (reference sequence). In DNA, the CDR3 is TGTGCCAGCAGCTTAGCAACAGGGGGAAGAGCCAAAAACATTCAGTACTTC. It translates to CASSLATGGRAKNIQYF.

This rearrangement joins TRBV6-5 to TRBJ1-2; 8 nucleotides align to TRBD1. There are 14 residues in the CDR3. Trimming removed 0 bases from V and 7 bases from J; junction bases left unmatched: 4. Germline CDR1 is MNHEY and CDR2 is SVGAGI. Here the CDR3 reads CASSYSDRGSGYTF. In DNA, the CDR3 is TGTGCCAGCAGTTACTCAGACAGGGGTTCTGGCTACACCTTC.

The chain is built from TRBV7-8 and TRBJ2-6; unclear D gene. CDR1 SGHVS and CDR2 FQNEAQ come from the germline V gene. The CDR3 has 16 residues. The V and J ends lost 4 bases and 2 bases respectively, with 12 bases between them. CDR3 nucleotide sequence: TGTGCCAGCAGCTCGCCCCGCGGCCCTGGGGCCAACGTCCTGACTTTC. It is translated as CASSSPRGPGANVLTF.

The chain recombines TRBV7-2 with TRBJ2-1; tentatively, D is TRBD1 or TRBD2 (6 bases each). Trimming took 5 bases from V and 6 from J, leaving 14 bases between them. Germline V CDR1 and CDR2: SGHTA, FQGNSA. The CDR3 has 14 amino acids. This CDR3 is CASSPEGGFNEQFF. CDR3 nucleotides: TGTGCCAGCAGCCCCGAAGGGGGGTTCAATGAGCAGTTCTTC.

The chain joins TRBV29-1 to TRBJ2-3, with 7 positions matching TRBD1. The length of the CDR3 is 15 residues. Trimming removed 0 bases from V and 6 bases from J; junction bases left unmatched: 9. From germline, CDR1 is SQVTM and CDR2 ANQGSEA. CDR3 nucleotide sequence: TGCAGCGTTGAAGATCAAAGAAGGGGGCGGGATACGCAGTATTTT. It encodes CSVEDQRRGRDTQYF.

This clone was counted between two and nine times. This chain's CDR3 is CSVRGSMNTGELFF. The CDR3 region has the DNA TGCAGCGTTAGGGGCTCGATGAACACCGGGGAGCTGTTTTTT. J is TRBJ2-2 and V is TRBV29-1; a weak D match, TRBD1 (5 bases). V was pared by 5 bases and J by 1 base, with 11 bases between. CDR3 length: 14 residues. Germline V CDR1 and CDR2: SQVTM, ANQGSEA.

The rearrangement links TRBV30 to TRBJ2-1; TRBD2 agrees at 7 bases. Trimming at V came to 5 bases and at J to 7 bases, leaving 8 bases not matched to a gene. Germline CDR1 and CDR2: GTSNPN and SVGIG (reference sequence). The CDR3 sequence is 13 residues long. CDR3 sequence reads: CAWGPGTINEQFF. CDR3 DNA: TGTGCCTGGGGCCCCGGGACTATAAATGAGCAGTTCTTC. Together with reference TRBV30 and TRBJ2-1, the CDR3 gives the full variable domain: SQTIHQWPATLVQPVGSPLSLECTVEGTSNPNLYWYRQAAGRGLQLLFYSVGIGQISSEVPQNLSASRPQDRQFILSSKKLLLSDSGFYLCAWGPGTINEQFFGPGTRLTVL.

CDR3 loop: CASSLAGHITGELFF. The CDR3 region has the DNA TGTGCCAGCAGCCTAGCTGGCCATATCACCGGGGAGCTGTTTTTT. The genes are TRBV11-2 and TRBJ2-2; D is possibly TRBD2 (5 bases). Trimming stripped 5 bases from V and 4 bases from J, with 14 bases between. There are 15 residues in the CDR3. Germline V gene sequence: CDR1 SGHAT, CDR2 FQNNGV.

This sequence joins TRBV29-1 and TRBJ1-1; D possibly corresponds to TRBD1 (5 bases). The CDR3 runs to 12 residues. The V gene lost 7 bases and the J gene lost 0 bases, with 9 bases spanning the gap. Germline V CDR1 and CDR2: SQVTM, ANQGSEA. The CDR3 sequence: CSANRMNTEAFF. The CDR3 coding sequence is TGCAGCGCCAACAGGATGAACACTGAAGCTTTCTTT. The whole variable domain, remainder taken from reference TRBV29-1 and TRBJ1-1, is SAVISQKPSRDICQRGTSLTIQCQVDSQVTMMFWYRQQPGQSLTLIATANQGSEATYESGFVIDKFPISRPNLTFSTLTVSNMSPEDSSIYLCSANRMNTEAFFGQGTRLTVV.

The rearrangement links TRBV7-8 to TRBJ1-6; D possibly corresponds to TRBD1 (5 bases). CDR1 is SGHVS, CDR2 FQNEAQ, per germline. V gave up 6 bases and J gave up 6 bases, with 18 bases separating them. This CDR3 region has 16 residues. CDR3 sequence reads: CASSSEGPGLNSPLHF. The CDR3 coding sequence is TGTGCCAGCAGTTCGGAGGGCCCGGGGCTTAATTCACCCCTCCACTTT.

The chain employs TRBV5-1 and TRBJ2-7; D could derive from TRBD1 or TRBD2 (7 bases each). CDR1 and CDR2 (germline): SGHRS, YFSETQ. The CDR3 extends over 14 amino acids. V gave up 3 bases and J gave up 3 bases, with 13 bases separating them. DNA for the CDR3: TGCGCCAGCAGCTCAGGGGGGGACGGCTACGAGCAGTACTTC. Residues: CASSSGGDGYEQYF.

This chain connects TRBV25-1 to TRBJ1-1; TRBD1 is a possible D gene (5 bases). V was cut by 5 bases and J by 0 bases, with 19 bases left in between. CDR3 length: 17 residues. Per the germline V gene, CDR1 is MGHDK and CDR2 is SYGVNS. CDR3 residues: CASSRAVGGGMNTEAFF. CDR3 nucleotides: TGTGCCAGCAGTCGCGCCGTTGGGGGAGGCATGAACACTGAAGCTTTCTTT.

This clone turned up a few times. This chain uses TRBV18 with TRBJ2-3, with 7 bases aligning to TRBD1. V lost 1 base and J lost 5; bases outside the gene matches: 9. CDR1 KGHSH and CDR2 LQKENI come from the germline V gene. There are 16 residues in the CDR3. The CDR3 loop is CASSPLRTGGGDTQYF. The CDR3 region has the DNA TGTGCCAGCTCACCACTGAGGACAGGAGGCGGAGATACGCAGTATTTT.

The rearrangement joins TRBV6-5 to TRBJ1-2; tentatively, D is TRBD1 (6 bases). Trimming stripped 2 bases from V and 7 bases from J, with 17 bases between. This CDR3 is 15 amino acids long. Germline V gene sequence: CDR1 MNHEY, CDR2 SVGAGI. The CDR3: CASSYIPGHLSGYTF. As DNA, the CDR3 is TGTGCCAGCAGTTACATACCGGGACACTTAAGTGGCTACACCTTC.

J is TRBJ1-2 and V is TRBV6-6; D might be TRBD1 (6 bases). The V gene's germline CDR1 is MNHNY and CDR2 SVGAGI (reference sequence). There are 14 residues in the CDR3. Trimming took 6 bases from V and 3 from J, leaving 14 bases between them. Here the CDR3 reads CASRKDWTDYGYTF. The CDR3 DNA follows: TGTGCCAGCAGGAAGGACTGGACAGACTATGGCTACACCTTC.